This TCR beta chain was recorded in a study of a mutant IDH1 vaccine in newly diagnosed glioma. Across the study: Visit V12 was scheduled at week 35 and visit V13 at week 47.

Worth noting for this clone: Its specificity is not known.

Time point described: week 47, end of study. Mutant IDH1 20-mer peptide, at 300 ug, made up each vaccine dose, with topical imiquimod. Eight vaccinations reached patients in weeks 1, 3, 5, 7, 11, 15, 19 and 23. Clones were sequenced by immunoSEQ multiplex PCR, and TCRdb holds only the in-frame ones, with some missing. Here the sample spans 40,000 to 50,000 clones, roughly 80% being singletons. CDR1 is MDHEN, CDR2 SYDVKM, per germline. Trimming took off 3 bases at V and 0 bases at J, with 12 bases between the two ends. The length of the CDR3 is 15 residues. Findings and limits, study-wide: Pseudoprogression appeared independent of alterations in top peripheral clonotypes. Patients showed vaccine-induced immune responses at a rate of approximately 95%.

The TCR comes from a man between 18 and 35 years old with glioma. Some clones in this sample may be carry-over from other donors' samples. The source was PBMCs, collected from a glioma patient whose treatment included an IDH1 peptide vaccine. The V gene is TRBV28, the J gene TRBJ2-7; D is tentatively TRBD1 or TRBD2 (6 bases each). CDR3 coding DNA: TGTGCCAGCAGTTTCATAGGAGGGGGCTCCTACGAGCAGTACTTC. Translating gives CASSFIGGGSYEQYF.